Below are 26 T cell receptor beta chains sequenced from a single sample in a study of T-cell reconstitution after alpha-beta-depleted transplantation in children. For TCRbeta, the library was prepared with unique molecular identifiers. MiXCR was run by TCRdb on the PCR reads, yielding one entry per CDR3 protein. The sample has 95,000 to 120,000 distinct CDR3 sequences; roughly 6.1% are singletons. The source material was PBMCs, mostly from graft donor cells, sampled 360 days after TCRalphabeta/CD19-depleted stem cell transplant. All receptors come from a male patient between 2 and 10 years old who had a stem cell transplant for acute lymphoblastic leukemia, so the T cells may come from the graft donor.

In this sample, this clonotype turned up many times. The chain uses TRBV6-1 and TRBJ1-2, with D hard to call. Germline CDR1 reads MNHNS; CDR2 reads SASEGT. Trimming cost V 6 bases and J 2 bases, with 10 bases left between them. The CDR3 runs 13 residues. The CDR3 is CASSSTPNYGYTF. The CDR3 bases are TGTGCCAGCAGCTCCACTCCCAACTATGGCTACACCTTC.

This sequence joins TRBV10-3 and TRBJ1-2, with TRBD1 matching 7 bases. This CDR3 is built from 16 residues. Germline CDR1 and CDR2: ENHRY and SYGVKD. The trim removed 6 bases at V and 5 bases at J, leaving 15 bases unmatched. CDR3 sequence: CAIRHTGTAPVYGYTF. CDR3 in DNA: TGTGCCATCAGGCACACCGGGACAGCACCCGTTTATGGCTACACCTTC.

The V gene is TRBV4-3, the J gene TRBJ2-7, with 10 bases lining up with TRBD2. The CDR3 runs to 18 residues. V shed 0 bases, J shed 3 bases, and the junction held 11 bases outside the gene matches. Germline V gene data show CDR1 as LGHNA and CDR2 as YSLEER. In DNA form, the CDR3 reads TGCGCCAGCAGCCAAGACAGGAGCGGGGGGGCGCGCCTCTACGAGCAGTACTTC. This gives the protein CASSQDRSGGARLYEQYF.

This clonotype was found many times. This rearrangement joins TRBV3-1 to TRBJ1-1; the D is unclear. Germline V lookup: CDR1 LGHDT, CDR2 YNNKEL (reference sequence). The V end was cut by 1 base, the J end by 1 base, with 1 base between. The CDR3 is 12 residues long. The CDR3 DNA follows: TGTGCCAGCAGCCAAGGGAACACTGAAGCTTTCTTT. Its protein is CASSQGNTEAFF.

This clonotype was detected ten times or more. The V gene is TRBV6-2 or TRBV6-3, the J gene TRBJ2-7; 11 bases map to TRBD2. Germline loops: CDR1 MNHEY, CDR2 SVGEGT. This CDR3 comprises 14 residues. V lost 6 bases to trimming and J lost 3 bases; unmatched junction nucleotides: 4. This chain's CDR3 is CASRGTSGRYEQYF. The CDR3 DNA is TGTGCCAGCAGGGGGACTAGCGGACGCTACGAGCAGTACTTC.

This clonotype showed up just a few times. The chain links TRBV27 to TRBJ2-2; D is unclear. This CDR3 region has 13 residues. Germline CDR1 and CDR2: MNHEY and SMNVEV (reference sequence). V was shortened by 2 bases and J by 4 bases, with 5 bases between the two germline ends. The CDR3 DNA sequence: TGTGCCAGCAGTTTAACTGGCACCGGGGAGCTGTTTTTT. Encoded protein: CASSLTGTGELFF.

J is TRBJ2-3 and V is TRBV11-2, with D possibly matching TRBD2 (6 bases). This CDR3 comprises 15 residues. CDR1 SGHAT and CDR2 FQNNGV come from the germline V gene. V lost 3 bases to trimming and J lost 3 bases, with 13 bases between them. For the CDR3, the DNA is TGTGCCAGCAGCTTTAGGAGGGGTCGAACAGATACGCAGTATTTT. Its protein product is CASSFRRGRTDTQYF.

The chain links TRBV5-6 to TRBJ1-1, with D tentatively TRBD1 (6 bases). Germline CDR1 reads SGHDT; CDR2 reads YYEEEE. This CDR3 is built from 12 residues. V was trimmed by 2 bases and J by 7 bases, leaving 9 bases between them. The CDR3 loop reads CASSFPTGEAFF. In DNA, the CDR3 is TGTGCCAGCAGCTTTCCGACAGGTGAAGCTTTCTTT.

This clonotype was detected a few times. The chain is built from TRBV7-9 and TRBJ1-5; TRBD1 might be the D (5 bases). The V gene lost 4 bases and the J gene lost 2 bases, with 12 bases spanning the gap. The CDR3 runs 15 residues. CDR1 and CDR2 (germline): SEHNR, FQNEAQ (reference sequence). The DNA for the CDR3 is TGTGCCAGCAGCTCAGCCGGGACGGGCAATCAGCCCCAGCATTTT. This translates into CASSSAGTGNQPQHF.

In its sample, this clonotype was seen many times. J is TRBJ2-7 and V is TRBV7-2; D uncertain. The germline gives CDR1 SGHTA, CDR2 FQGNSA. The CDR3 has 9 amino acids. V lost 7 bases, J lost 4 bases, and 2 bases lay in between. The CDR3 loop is CASMYEQYF. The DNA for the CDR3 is TGTGCCAGCATGTACGAGCAGTACTTC.

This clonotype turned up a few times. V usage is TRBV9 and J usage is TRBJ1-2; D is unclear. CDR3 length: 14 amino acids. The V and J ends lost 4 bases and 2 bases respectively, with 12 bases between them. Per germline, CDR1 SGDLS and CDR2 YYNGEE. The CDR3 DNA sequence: TGTGCCAGCAGCCCCGGGAAGGGAAACTATGGCTACACCTTC. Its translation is CASSPGKGNYGYTF.

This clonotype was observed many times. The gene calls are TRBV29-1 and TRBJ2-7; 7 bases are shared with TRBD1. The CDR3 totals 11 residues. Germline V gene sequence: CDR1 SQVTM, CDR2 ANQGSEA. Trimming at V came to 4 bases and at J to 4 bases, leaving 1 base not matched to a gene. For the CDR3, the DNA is TGCAGCGTTGTCAGGGGGTACGAGCAGTACTTC. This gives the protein CSVVRGYEQYF.

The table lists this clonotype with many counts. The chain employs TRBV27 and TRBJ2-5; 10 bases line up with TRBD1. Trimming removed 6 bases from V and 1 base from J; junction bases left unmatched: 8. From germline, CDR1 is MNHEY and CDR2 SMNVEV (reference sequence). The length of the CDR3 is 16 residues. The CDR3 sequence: CASRGQGKGRQETQYF. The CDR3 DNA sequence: TGTGCCAGCAGGGGACAGGGGAAGGGACGCCAAGAGACCCAGTACTTC.

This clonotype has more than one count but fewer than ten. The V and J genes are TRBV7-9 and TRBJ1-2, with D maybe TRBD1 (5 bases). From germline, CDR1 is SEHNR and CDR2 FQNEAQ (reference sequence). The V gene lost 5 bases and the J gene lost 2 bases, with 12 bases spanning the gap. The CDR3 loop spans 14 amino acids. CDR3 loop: CASSLGAANYGYTF. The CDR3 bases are TGTGCCAGCAGCCTAGGGGCTGCAAACTATGGCTACACCTTC.

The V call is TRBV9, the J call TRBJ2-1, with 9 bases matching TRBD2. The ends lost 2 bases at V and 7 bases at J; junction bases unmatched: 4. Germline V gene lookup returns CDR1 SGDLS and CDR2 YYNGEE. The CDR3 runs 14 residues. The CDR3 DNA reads TGTGCCAGCAGCGTTAGCGGGGGCTGGAATGAGCAGTTCTTC. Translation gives CASSVSGGWNEQFF.

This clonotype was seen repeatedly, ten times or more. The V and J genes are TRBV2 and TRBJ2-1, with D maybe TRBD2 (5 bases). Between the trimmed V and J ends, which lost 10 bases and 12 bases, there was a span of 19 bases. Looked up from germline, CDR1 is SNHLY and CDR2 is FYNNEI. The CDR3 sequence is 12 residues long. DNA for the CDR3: TGTGCCACTTCTCGGGGTTCCTTGGGGCAGTTCTTC. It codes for CATSRGSLGQFF.

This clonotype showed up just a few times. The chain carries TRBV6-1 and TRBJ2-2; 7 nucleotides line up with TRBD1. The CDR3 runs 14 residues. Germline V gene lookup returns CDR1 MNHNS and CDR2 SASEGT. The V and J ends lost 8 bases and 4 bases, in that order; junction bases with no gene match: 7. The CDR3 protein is CASATTGVTGELFF. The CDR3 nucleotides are TGTGCCAGCGCGACCACAGGGGTCACCGGGGAGCTGTTTTTT.

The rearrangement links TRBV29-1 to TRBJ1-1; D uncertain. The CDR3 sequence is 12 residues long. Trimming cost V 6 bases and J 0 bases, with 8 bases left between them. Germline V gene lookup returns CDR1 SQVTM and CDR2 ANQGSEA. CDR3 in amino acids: CSVRRMNTEAFF. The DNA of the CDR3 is TGCAGCGTCCGACGGATGAACACTGAAGCTTTCTTT. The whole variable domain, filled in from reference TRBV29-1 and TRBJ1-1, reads SAVISQKPSRDICQRGTSLTIQCQVDSQVTMMFWYRQQPGQSLTLIATANQGSEATYESGFVIDKFPISRPNLTFSTLTVSNMSPEDSSIYLCSVRRMNTEAFFGQGTRLTVV.

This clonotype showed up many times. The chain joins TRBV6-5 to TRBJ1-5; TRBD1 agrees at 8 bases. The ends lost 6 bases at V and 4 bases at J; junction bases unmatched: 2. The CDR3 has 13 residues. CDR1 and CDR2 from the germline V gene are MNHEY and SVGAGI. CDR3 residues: CASSRGPNQPQHF. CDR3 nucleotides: TGTGCCAGCAGCAGGGGGCCTAATCAGCCCCAGCATTTT.

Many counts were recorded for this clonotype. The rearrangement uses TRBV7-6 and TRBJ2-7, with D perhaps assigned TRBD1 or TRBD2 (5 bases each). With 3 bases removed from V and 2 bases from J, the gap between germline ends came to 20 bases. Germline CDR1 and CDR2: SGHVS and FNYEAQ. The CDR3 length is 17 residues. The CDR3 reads CASSFRDPFFPPYEQYF. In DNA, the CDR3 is TGTGCCAGCAGCTTTCGGGACCCATTTTTTCCACCCTACGAGCAGTACTTC.

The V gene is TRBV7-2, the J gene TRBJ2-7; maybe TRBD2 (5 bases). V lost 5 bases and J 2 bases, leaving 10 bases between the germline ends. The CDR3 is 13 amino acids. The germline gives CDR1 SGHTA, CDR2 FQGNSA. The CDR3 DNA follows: TGTGCCAGCAGCCTACGGGGTGCCTACGAGCAGTACTTC. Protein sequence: CASSLRGAYEQYF.

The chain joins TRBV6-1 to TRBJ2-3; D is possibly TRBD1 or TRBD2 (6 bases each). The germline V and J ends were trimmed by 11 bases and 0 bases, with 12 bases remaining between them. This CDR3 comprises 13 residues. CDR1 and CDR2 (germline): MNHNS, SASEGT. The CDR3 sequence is CAARGTSTDTQYF. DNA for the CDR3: TGTGCCGCTAGGGGGACTAGCACAGATACGCAGTATTTT.

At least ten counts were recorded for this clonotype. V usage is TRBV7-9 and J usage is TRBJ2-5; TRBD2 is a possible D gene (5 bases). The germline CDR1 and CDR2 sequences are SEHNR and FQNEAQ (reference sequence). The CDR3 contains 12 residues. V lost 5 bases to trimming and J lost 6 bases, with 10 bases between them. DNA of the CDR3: TGTGCCAGCAGCAGAGGGCCAAAGACCCAGTACTTC. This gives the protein CASSRGPKTQYF.

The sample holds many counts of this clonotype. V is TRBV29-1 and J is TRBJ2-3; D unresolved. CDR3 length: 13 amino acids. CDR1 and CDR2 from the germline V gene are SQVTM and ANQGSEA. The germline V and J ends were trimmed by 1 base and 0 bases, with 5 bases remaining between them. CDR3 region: CSVEGGSTDTQYF. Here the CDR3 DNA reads TGCAGCGTTGAAGGCGGTAGCACAGATACGCAGTATTTT.

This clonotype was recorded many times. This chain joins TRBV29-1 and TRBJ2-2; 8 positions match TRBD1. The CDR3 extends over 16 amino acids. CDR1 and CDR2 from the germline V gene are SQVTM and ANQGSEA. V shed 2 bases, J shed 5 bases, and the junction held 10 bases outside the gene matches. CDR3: CSVEPGPGGNTGELFF. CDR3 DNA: TGCAGCGTTGAACCCGGCCCAGGGGGCAATACCGGGGAGCTGTTTTTT.

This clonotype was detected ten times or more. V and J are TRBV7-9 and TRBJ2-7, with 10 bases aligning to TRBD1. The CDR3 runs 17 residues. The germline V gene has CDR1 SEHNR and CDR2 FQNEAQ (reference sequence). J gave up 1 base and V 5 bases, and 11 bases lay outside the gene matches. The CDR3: CASSPRGDRGPSYEQYF. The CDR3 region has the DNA TGTGCCAGCAGCCCTAGGGGAGACAGGGGGCCTTCCTACGAGCAGTACTTC.